The 21 T cell receptor beta chains listed next were all sequenced from one sample in a study of T cells in Graves' hyperthyroidism and ophthalmopathy. Amplification targeted TCR beta CDR3 regions from RNA transcripts. A set of HTBI primers served as the primers for a first-round RT-PCR of the TCR CDR3. TCRdb analysed the multiplex PCR reads with MiXCR anew, one entry per CDR3 protein. The repertoire has 550,000 to 700,000 distinct CDR3 sequences, roughly 14% of them found once; the top ten carry approximately 4.3%. The source material was blood. All receptors come from a woman aged 40 to 55 with Graves' ophthalmopathy.

The chain recombines TRBV20-1 with TRBJ1-1; D not certain. CDR3 size: 12 residues. Trimming took off 6 bases at V and 1 base at J, with 9 bases between the two ends. Germline CDR1 DFQATT, CDR2 SNEGSKA (reference sequence). CDR3 protein: CSAKHPNTEAFF. DNA for the CDR3: TGCAGTGCGAAGCACCCGAACACTGAAGCTTTCTTT.

In this sample, this clonotype turned up a few times. The chain has TRBV11-2 and TRBJ2-7; 8 bases align to TRBD2. CDR1 is SGHAT, CDR2 FQNNGV, per germline. The CDR3 is 17 amino acids. V gave up 0 bases and J gave up 5 bases; unmatched junction bases: 12. The CDR3 coding sequence is TGTGCCAGCAGCTTAGATCGGACCCCAGCGGGAGCTAACGAGCAGTACTTC. Translating gives CASSLDRTPAGANEQYF.

For this clonotype: Possible read error: a much larger clone is one base away. The chain employs TRBV4-1 and TRBJ2-7, with D unclear. The length of the CDR3 is 15 residues. The germline gives CDR1 MGHRA, CDR2 YSYEKL. DNA for the CDR3: TGCGCCAGCAGCCAAGTGGTACAGAGCTCCCACGAGCAGTACTTC. This gives the protein CASSQVVQSSHEQYF.

The V and J genes are TRBV11-2 and TRBJ2-7; the match to TRBD2 covers 10 bases. Germline V gene sequence: CDR1 SGHAT, CDR2 FQNNGV. The CDR3 is 17 amino acids. Trimming removed 2 bases from V and 7 bases from J; junction bases left unmatched: 14. The CDR3 spells CASSLPRGEAGGSEQYF. The CDR3 DNA is TGTGCCAGCAGCTTACCCCGCGGGGAAGCGGGAGGGAGTGAGCAGTACTTC.

This clonotype was seen many times. The chain employs TRBV30 and TRBJ1-1; D is ambiguous. CDR3 length: 14 amino acids. The germline V and J ends were trimmed by 0 bases and 4 bases, with 12 bases remaining between them. In germline, CDR1 is GTSNPN, CDR2 SVGIG (reference sequence). The CDR3 DNA follows: TGTGCCTGGAGTGTACCGCGTTGGGGCACTGAAGCTTTCTTT. This codes for CAWSVPRWGTEAFF.

About this clonotype: A much larger clone sits a single nucleotide away, making a read error possible. The chain combines TRBV11-2 with TRBJ2-5; perhaps TRBD2 as D (6 bases). There are 16 residues in the CDR3. CDR1 is SGHAT and CDR2 is FQNNGV in the germline V gene. Trimming took off 5 bases at V and 1 base at J, with 17 bases between the two ends. The CDR3 loop is CASSLGAAGLQETQYF. The DNA of the CDR3 is TGTGCCAGCAGCCTCGGAGCAGCGGGTCTCCAAGAGACCCAGTACTTC.

This clonotype was seen more than once but under ten times. The J gene is TRBJ2-7, the V gene TRBV11-2; D is undetermined. V lost 0 bases, J lost 6 bases, and 15 bases lay in between. Germline CDR1 reads SGHAT; CDR2 reads FQNNGV. There are 15 residues in the CDR3. CDR3 nucleotide sequence: TGTGCCAGCAGCTTAGATAATGGGTTTGGCGCCGAGCAGTACTTC. This gives the protein CASSLDNGFGAEQYF.

This clonotype was observed many times. The J gene is TRBJ1-5, the V gene TRBV2; 8 bases map to TRBD1. This CDR3 has 13 residues. V lost 5 bases, J lost 7 bases, and 4 bases stayed unmatched. Germline values: CDR1 SNHLY, CDR2 FYNNEI. This CDR3 is CASSKTGAQPQHF. The CDR3 region has the DNA TGTGCCAGCAGTAAGACAGGGGCACAGCCCCAGCATTTT.

This clonotype was found many times. The CDR3 reads CASSYANDRNEAFF. The DNA of the CDR3 is TGTGCCAGCAGTTATGCCAATGACAGGAATGAAGCTTTCTTT. V usage is TRBV6-5 and J usage is TRBJ1-1; D may be TRBD1 (6 bases). CDR3 size: 14 residues. V gave up 3 bases and J gave up 7 bases, with 15 bases separating them. Germline V gene lookup returns CDR1 MNHEY and CDR2 SVGAGI.

This clonotype was seen repeatedly, ten times or more. The rearrangement links TRBV7-6 to TRBJ2-2; D uncertain. Trimming pared 5 bases from V and 6 bases from J, leaving 10 bases between. The CDR3 contains 13 residues. Germline CDR1 reads SGHVS; CDR2 reads FNYEAQ. The CDR3 DNA reads as TGTGCCAGCAGCCTGTATAACGCCGGGGAGCTGTTTTTT. Its protein product is CASSLYNAGELFF.

The rearrangement joins TRBV28 to TRBJ2-2, with 7 bases that match TRBD1. The CDR3 covers 15 residues. Germline trimming cut 6 bases from V and 2 bases from J; bases unmatched to any gene: 6. The germline CDR1 and CDR2 sequences are MDHEN and SYDVKM. CDR3 amino acids: CASRADRENTGELFF. The CDR3 region has the DNA TGTGCCAGCAGGGCCGACAGGGAAAACACCGGGGAGCTGTTTTTT.

The gene calls are TRBV6-5 and TRBJ1-5; 9 bases match TRBD1. The CDR3 covers 16 residues. Per the germline V gene, CDR1 is MNHEY and CDR2 is SVGAGI. V gave up 4 bases and J gave up 4 bases; unmatched junction bases: 8. DNA for the CDR3: TGTGCCAGCAGTTTATCTCCGGGACAGGGAAATCAGCCCCAGCATTTT. Its translation: CASSLSPGQGNQPQHF.

This clonotype has a count of ten or more. V and J are TRBV28 and TRBJ1-5; D unclear. Germline lookup yields CDR1 MDHEN and CDR2 SYDVKM. The CDR3 sequence is 14 residues long. Deletions cut 3 bases from V and 1 base from J, with 7 bases between. This chain's CDR3 is CASSLISSNQPQHF. The CDR3 DNA follows: TGTGCCAGCAGTTTGATCTCAAGCAATCAGCCCCAGCATTTT.

This chain connects TRBV6-2 or TRBV6-3 to TRBJ2-7, with 10 positions matching TRBD1. V lost 2 bases to trimming and J lost 7 bases; unmatched junction nucleotides: 5. The length of the CDR3 is 14 residues. CDR1 and CDR2 from the germline V gene are MNHEY and SVGEGT. The CDR3 DNA sequence: TGTGCCAGCAGTTACCGGGACAGGGGCTGGGAGCAGTACTTC. Amino acids: CASSYRDRGWEQYF.

This clonotype was picked up a small number of times. Since a much larger clone is just one base distant, this may be a read error. The chain recombines TRBV6-1 with TRBJ2-7; D unresolved. Germline CDR1 and CDR2: MNHNS and SASEGT. CDR3 size: 14 residues. This CDR3 reads CASSEGSFRYGQYF. The DNA of the CDR3 is TGTGCCAGCAGTGAAGGCTCTTTTCGGTACGGGCAGTACTTC.

The table lists this clonotype with many counts. The chain recombines TRBV10-2 with TRBJ2-5, with D unclear. V lost 7 bases and J 2 bases, leaving 2 bases between the germline ends. The CDR3 length is 10 residues. The germline gives CDR1 WSHSY, CDR2 SAAADI. This CDR3 is CASNQETQYF. Written as DNA, the CDR3 is TGCGCCAGCAATCAAGAGACCCAGTACTTC.

This clonotype has ten or more counts. The V and J genes are TRBV29-1 and TRBJ2-5, with a weak D call TRBD2 (6 bases). CDR1 and CDR2 from the germline V gene are SQVTM and ANQGSEA. There are 12 residues in the CDR3. V was pared by 3 bases and J by 4 bases, with 9 bases between. The CDR3 sequence is CSVEEGGETQYF. CDR3 DNA: TGCAGCGTTGAGGAGGGAGGAGAGACCCAGTACTTC.

The table lists this clonotype with a few counts. V is TRBV7-8 and J is TRBJ2-2; the match to TRBD1 covers 7 bases. Germline V gene sequence: CDR1 SGHVS, CDR2 FQNEAQ. V lost 4 bases and J lost 4; bases outside the gene matches: 12. This CDR3 contains 17 residues. DNA of the CDR3: TGTGCCAGCAGCTGGATTCGCGGACAGGTCCTCACCGGGGAGCTGTTTTTT. Translation gives CASSWIRGQVLTGELFF.

This clonotype was counted a few times. The V call is TRBV20-1, the J call TRBJ1-5, with D possibly matching TRBD1 (6 bases). This CDR3 region has 15 residues. V lost 2 bases and J lost 2, with 13 bases in between. Germline-derived CDR1 and CDR2 are DFQATT and SNEGSKA (reference sequence). CDR3 protein: CSARLGGTGNQPQHF. In DNA form, the CDR3 reads TGCAGTGCTAGACTAGGGGGGACGGGCAATCAGCCCCAGCATTTT.

There are many counts of this clonotype. The chain couples TRBV18 to TRBJ2-5, with D possibly matching TRBD2 (6 bases). The V end was cut by 2 bases, the J end by 5 bases, with 9 bases between. The germline V gene encodes CDR1 KGHSH and CDR2 LQKENI. The CDR3 runs to 13 residues. The CDR3 here is CASSPAGTETQYF. The CDR3 bases are TGTGCCAGCTCACCAGCGGGGACGGAGACCCAGTACTTC.

J is TRBJ2-5 and V is TRBV19; weak D call: TRBD1 (6 bases). Germline CDR1 LNHDA, CDR2 SQIVND (reference sequence). The germline V and J ends were trimmed by 5 bases and 3 bases, with 16 bases remaining between them. The CDR3 length is 15 residues. The CDR3 loop reads CASSPQGVAKETQYF. DNA of the CDR3: TGTGCCAGTAGTCCACAGGGAGTGGCCAAAGAGACCCAGTACTTC.